This T cell receptor (beta chain) was recorded in a study of regulatory T cells in long-lasting Graves disease (dated by TCRdb to the early 2020s). About the investigation overall: To count as having persistent Graves' disease, a patient had to have received antithyroid drug treatment for over 5 years with TSH receptor autoantibodies remaining persistently positive. This study used TCR sequencing and RNA sequencing of peripheral blood to compare persistent Graves' disease patients against newly diagnosed Graves' disease patients. The study was registered as a clinical trial and conducted in China. A total of some 35 samples underwent TCR sequencing, from around 13 patients with persistent Graves' disease and approximately 20 patients with newly diagnosed Graves' disease. Persistent Graves' disease patients in the clinical cohort had taken antithyroid drugs for around 10 years on average. Findings and caveats that apply to the study as a whole: Because the primary lesion, thyroid tissue, could not be accessed, the study looked at peripheral blood alone. Patients with persistent disease shared more public clonotypes (roughly 2,900) than newly diagnosed patients did (around 1,000). The authors noted that the small sample size was a limitation that may lower accuracy. Sequencing and analysis were restricted to the TCR beta chain. Lower TCR Shannon entropy and fewer highly expanded clones were observed in persistent Graves' disease patients than in newly diagnosed patients, which suggested clonal expansion. TRBV28, TRBJ1-2 and TRBJ2-5 were preferentially used in persistent disease, while TRBV20-1 and TRBJ2-1 were favored in newly diagnosed disease.

The germline V gene encodes CDR1 SGHRS and CDR2 YFSETQ. Taken from cysteine to phenylalanine, the CDR3 has 15 residues. The only DNA kept is the CDR3, 45 bases in frame from the first base. V and J are truncated by 4 bases and 0 bases respectively, leaving an intervening sequence of 10 bases. Ten or more counts support this clonotype. Its cognate antigen has yet to be identified. Base-call qualities are not available, and no considerably larger clone is one nucleotide away. The meaning of the sample's time point label: persistent/refractory GD, antithyroid drugs over 5 years with positive TRAb. For both TCR sequencing and RNA sequencing, RNA was extracted from PBMCs using TRIzol. The diagnosis of Graves' disease followed American Thyroid Association guidelines. Recruitment of patients was carried out at an endocrinology department in Xi'an, China. Each patient gave around 9 milliliters of peripheral blood, collected in an EDTA anticoagulant tube. PBMCs were isolated by Ficoll Paque Plus density gradient separation without further T cell sorting. RNA quality was checked with an Agilent 2100 Bioanalyzer and agarose gel, and concentration with a NanoDrop 2000.

The library was produced with multiplex PCR. TCRdb shows the sequencer as Illumina HiSeq 4000. To build TCR beta libraries, CDR3 regions were amplified by Arm-PCR using iRepertoire HTBI primers. Before sequencing, the PCR products underwent gel purification. In the authors' own workflow: A total of roughly 67 TRBV and 14 TRBJ segments were identified across samples and were used for gene usage analysis of CDR3 amino acid clonotypes. COPE and FqMerger were used to merge filtered high-quality paired reads into contigs. BLAST was used to align contigs to IMGT TRBV, TRBD and TRBJ reference genes, and CDR3 was defined according to IMGT. Any clonotype with a frequency above 0.1% was classified as a highly expanded clone. Shannon entropy was used to measure repertoire diversity, and the Gini coefficient was used to measure V-J evenness. A clonotype was considered public if more than one individual shared it. TCRdb's own reprocessing of the public reads used fastp at Q25 and MiXCR and kept productive beta chains. All rows with the same CDR3 protein become a single entry with the most common DNA and genes. The V and J calls were not made by the authors but by TCRdb's processing. Counted in this sample were a few hundred thousand distinct CDR3 sequences; roughly 24% of them appeared once. The ten largest clonotypes hold about 29% of the sample.

The receptor comes from a woman in her thirties or forties with Graves disease. Donor details come from another sample of the same person, matched by shared clones. Material: peripheral blood mononuclear cells (PBMCs), obtained when the disease was refractory, from a patient treated with antithyroid drugs. The rearranged segments are TRBV5-1 and TRBJ1-4; no D gene call is confident. The sequence in DNA is TGCGCCAGCAGCATCGGACTTTCAACTAATGAAAAACTGTTTTTT. Its protein is CASSIGLSTNEKLFF.